This TCR beta chain derives from a study of Graves' ophthalmopathy and Graves' hyperthyroidism. Study-wide points: Detected in blood as well were most expanded thyroid clonotypes with frequency above 0.001. With a specificity of just over 72% and a sensitivity of 60% to 71%, the model predicted ophthalmopathy progression.

Lactation, pregnancy, uncontrolled infections and other autoimmune diseases were all grounds for excluding patients. Isolation of PBMCs was performed using about 9.9 ml of fresh peripheral blood. The TCR beta CDR3 regions underwent amplification from RNA transcripts. The authors performed first-round RT-PCR with HTBI primers and then a second-round multiplex PCR. TCRdb reprocessed the multiplex PCR reads with MiXCR, giving one entry per CDR3 protein. The data show almost 400,000 distinct CDR3 sequences, around 18% seen once. The ends were cut back, 2 bases at V and 3 bases at J, with 13 bases in the middle. This CDR3 contains 15 residues. Germline lookup yields CDR1 MNHEY and CDR2 SVGEGT. A note on this clonotype: Its antigen is not identified.

The sample taken for sequencing was peripheral blood. The chain combines TRBV6-2 or TRBV6-3 with TRBJ1-2; D is ambiguous. The receptor's source is a young woman with Graves' ophthalmopathy. This chain's CDR3 is CASSYPQAGDYGYTF. In nucleotides, the CDR3 is TGTGCCAGCAGTTACCCTCAAGCCGGCGACTATGGCTACACCTTC.